This T cell receptor beta chain was documented in a study of T cells in Graves' hyperthyroidism and ophthalmopathy. Study-level findings and limits: Ophthalmopathy was separated from stable hyperthyroidism by a 13 V-J model.

This CDR3 has 12 amino acids. Germline CDR1 and CDR2: KGHSH and LQKENI. The V end lost 8 bases, the J end lost 5 bases, and 9 bases lay between the germline ends. RNA transcripts were the template for amplifying TCR beta CDR3 regions. HTBI primers drove first-round RT-PCR of the TCR CDR3. A single record per CDR3 protein comes from TCRdb applying MiXCR to the multiplex PCR reads. The data show 650,000 to 850,000 distinct CDR3 sequences, approximately 19% seen once. This clonotype was seen many times. Its antigen is not identified. V is TRBV18 and J is TRBJ2-2, with D perhaps matching TRBD1 or TRBD2 (6 bases each). The origin of this receptor is a woman in her forties or fifties with Graves' hyperthyroidism that later progressed to Graves' ophthalmopathy. The sequenced material came from blood. The chain's CDR3 is CASRGQTGELFF. CDR3 sequence (DNA): TGTGCCAGCCGGGGGCAGACCGGGGAGCTGTTTTTT.